Listed below are T cell receptor beta chains from one sample, sequenced in a study of blood T cells in healthy people across ages. MiXCR, run by TCRdb on the 5' RACE reads, gives a single entry per CDR3 protein. The table records 600,000 to 900,000 distinct CDR3 sequences, roughly 25% of them present only once. The same specimen was also included in a second study, on T cells of mothers and their children.

Sample: blood. These receptors originate from a boy aged 5-17 years in good health. Each CDR3 is given without its conserved first and last residue.

CDR3 protein: ASSPNPFAGGGNEQF
J gene: -
V gene: TRBV5-1

CDR3 protein: ASSRQGEDYGCT
J gene: TRBJ1-2
V gene: TRBV4-1

CDR3 protein: ASSPRDLTTYNEQF
J gene: TRBJ2-1
V gene: TRBV4-1

CDR3 protein: ASTRGVGKETQY
J gene: TRBJ2-5
V gene: TRBV12-3/TRBV12-4

CDR3 protein: ASSPGSGQGLQETQY
J gene: TRBJ2-5
V gene: TRBV5-1

CDR3 protein: ATSRARQMNTEAF
J gene: TRBJ1-1
V gene: TRBV15

CDR3 protein: ASSSGQGPSGANVLT
J gene: TRBJ2-6
V gene: TRBV12-3/TRBV12-4

CDR3 protein: ASSVEASGGYNEQF
J gene: TRBJ2-1
V gene: TRBV9

CDR3 protein: ASSLKGFQPQH
J gene: TRBJ1-5
V gene: TRBV28

CDR3 protein: ASSKDRDSPLH
J gene: TRBJ1-6
V gene: TRBV5-1

CDR3 protein: SAPGGYT
J gene: TRBJ1-2
V gene: TRBV20-1

CDR3 protein: ASRVTGLGELF
J gene: TRBJ2-2
V gene: TRBV2

CDR3 protein: SARDGGGINEETQY
J gene: TRBJ2-5
V gene: TRBV20-1

CDR3 protein: ASSRGDLAQETQY
J gene: TRBJ2-5
V gene: TRBV13

CDR3 protein: ANREGPGGNEQF
J gene: TRBJ2-1
V gene: TRBV2

CDR3 protein: ASSVGPSPMKDEQF
J gene: -
V gene: TRBV9

CDR3 protein: ASRTLGATGELF
J gene: TRBJ2-2
V gene: TRBV5-1

CDR3 protein: SPPVTELQETQY
J gene: TRBJ2-5
V gene: TRBV29-1

CDR3 protein: ASTPGQRNTEAF
J gene: TRBJ1-1
V gene: TRBV12-3/TRBV12-4

CDR3 protein: ASSSRTGGNIQY
J gene: TRBJ2-4
V gene: TRBV6-2/TRBV6-3

CDR3 protein: ASSRRGEKLF
J gene: TRBJ1-4
V gene: TRBV4-1

CDR3 protein: ASSPGDRYYEQY
J gene: TRBJ2-7
V gene: TRBV18

CDR3 protein: ASSYRGSEQY
J gene: TRBJ2-7
V gene: TRBV6-5

CDR3 protein: SARGRGKPQH
J gene: TRBJ1-5
V gene: TRBV20-1

CDR3 protein: SAREYGLAGGFSSYEQY
J gene: TRBJ2-7
V gene: TRBV20-1